The clone carrying this TCR beta chain was detected only a few times. CDR3 length: 17 residues. V dropped 3 bases and J dropped 6 bases, with 20 bases sitting between them. Germline values: CDR1 SGHTA, CDR2 FQGTGA. One entry per CDR3 protein, called by TCRdb with MiXCR from the 5' RACE reads. The sample records roughly 28,000 distinct CDR3 sequences, 4% to 5.5% being singletons. This sample stems from a study of early T cells in non-severe SARS-CoV-2 infection. V is TRBV7-3 and J is TRBJ2-2; D remains ambiguous. The sample was whole blood. The origin of this receptor is an adult who was a healthcare worker with PCR-confirmed SARS-CoV-2 infection or an uninfected control (not recorded which). The CDR3 DNA is TGTGCCAGCAGCTTTTTCCCTGGCAGCTCAGGCGCCGGGGAGCTGTTTTTT. Encoded protein: CASSFFPGSSGAGELFF.